This T cell receptor (beta chain) was recovered during a study of cytotoxic CD8 clonotypes in ibrutinib-treated CLL. Generated by immunoSEQ multiplex PCR, the TCRdb table keeps only in-frame clones and is missing some. The sample lists approximately 330,000 clones; roughly 79% were seen once. In its sample, this clone was seen once. This CDR3 has 16 amino acids. Unmatched junction bases numbered 8, after V lost 5 bases and J lost 2 bases. CDR1 and CDR2 from the germline V gene are MNHEY and SMNVEV (reference sequence). The chain couples TRBV27 to TRBJ2-3; 9 bases map to TRBD1. The origin of this receptor is a human donor with chronic lymphocytic leukemia. Sequencing used PBMCs, obtained before ibrutinib treatment. The chain's CDR3 is CASSRGTGFYTDTQYF. DNA for the CDR3: TGTGCCAGCAGTCGAGGGACAGGGTTCTACACAGATACGCAGTATTTT.